This T cell receptor (beta chain) was captured in a study of early T cells in non-severe SARS-CoV-2 infection. This CDR3 comprises 14 residues. Germline assignment: CDR1 SGHTA and CDR2 FQGNSA. V was trimmed by 5 bases and J by 2 bases, leaving 11 bases between them. MiXCR was run by TCRdb on the 5' RACE reads, yielding one entry per CDR3 protein. The sample contains 45,000 to 50,000 distinct CDR3 sequences, under 7.5% of which appear only once. Source: whole blood, taken at baseline. The receptor was derived from an adult who was a healthcare worker with PCR-confirmed SARS-CoV-2 infection or an uninfected control (not recorded which). V usage is TRBV7-2 and J usage is TRBJ2-3; D remains unclear. The CDR3 loop is CASSPSYNTDTQYF. Written as DNA, the CDR3 is TGTGCCAGCAGCCCGAGCTACAACACAGATACGCAGTATTTT.